This is a list of T cell receptor beta chains from one sample in a study of glioma-infiltrating T cells. A single record per CDR3 protein comes from TCRdb applying MiXCR to the multiplex PCR reads. The data contain about 190,000 distinct CDR3 sequences, 32% of them singletons. Sequenced material: glioma tissue, nonneoplastic brain tissue, or PBMCs (not recorded which). The receptor source for this set is a human donor with low-grade glioma or glioblastoma, undergoing nonglioma brain surgery, or in good health (not recorded which). Each CDR3 is given with its conserved first and last residue. Each record gives: clone size, D gene, V gene, J gene, CDR3 DNA, CDR3 protein. The D gene is left open where the match is weak. Clone size is not always given. Where it is, it says once, few, many or a class for expanded clones.

few,.,TRBV12-3/TRBV12-4,TRBJ2-7,TGTGCCAGCAGTCTCCACAGGGTTGGAGCCTACGAGCAGTACTTC,CASSLHRVGAYEQYF
.,TRBD2,TRBV4-1,TRBJ2-7,TGCGCCAGCAGCCAAGAGCTAGCGGGAGGGCACTACGAGCAGTACTTC,CASSQELAGGHYEQYF
many,TRBD1,TRBV6-2/TRBV6-3,TRBJ1-5,TGTGCCAGCAGCACCCGGGACAGGGGCTTGTCCCAGCATTTT,CASSTRDRGLSQHF
many,.,TRBV27,TRBJ2-1,TGTGCCACCTCGCCCTACAGGGAGGTGGGGCAGTTCTTC,CATSPYREVGQFF
many,.,TRBV4-2,TRBJ2-1,TGTGCCAGCAGCCAAGATCGAGGGAGTCTGAGGTTCTTC,CASSQDRGSLRFF
many,.,TRBV7-8,TRBJ1-6,TGTGCCAGCAGCTTAGATGGGACCCGTAATTCACCCCTCCACTTT,CASSLDGTRNSPLHF
.,.,TRBV20-1,TRBJ1-6,TGCAGTGCTAGAAAGGGAGACCAGCCCCTCCACTTT,CSARKGDQPLHF
.,.,TRBV6-2/TRBV6-3,TRBJ1-1,TGTGCCAGCGGTTACAGTGGGGACCTTAATATGAACACTGAGGCTTTCTTT,CASGYSGDLNMNTEAFF
.,TRBD1,TRBV3-1,TRBJ1-3,TGTGCCAGCTCACCCCTCGGGACAGGGAGCTCTGGAGACACCATATATTTT,CASSPLGTGSSGDTIYF
many,.,TRBV29-1,TRBJ2-7,TGCAGCGCTGAGGGTGATTACTCCTACGAGCAGTACTTC,CSAEGDYSYEQYF
few,.,TRBV10-2,TRBJ2-6,TGCGCCAGCAGTGTCGCAGGGGCTGGGGCCAACGTCCTGACTTTC,CASSVAGAGANVLTF
.,.,TRBV5-1,TRBJ2-1,TGCGCCAGCAGCTTGGTGGGGCCCGCGGGATATCATGAGCAGTTCTTC,CASSLVGPAGYHEQFF
few,.,TRBV2,TRBJ1-5,TGTGCCAGCAGGGGGGACGGAGCCAGCAATCAGCCCCAGCATTTT,CASRGDGASNQPQHF
many,.,TRBV29-1,TRBJ1-2,TGCAGCGCAGCGAGAGACCGTGGCTACACCTTC,CSAARDRGYTF
many,.,TRBV6-1,TRBJ1-1,TGTGCCAGCAGTTTCGATGGCACTGAAGCTTTCTTT,CASSFDGTEAFF
many,TRBD1,TRBV5-1,TRBJ2-7,TGCGCCAGCAGCTGGACAGGGGGATGGTCCTACGAGCAGTACTTC,CASSWTGGWSYEQYF
.,TRBD2,TRBV25-1,TRBJ2-3,TGTGCCAGCAGTGGACTAGCGGGAGGGCCATGTATCACAGATACGCAGTATTTT,CASSGLAGGPCITDTQYF
.,.,TRBV9,TRBJ2-1,TGTGCCAGCAGCCTCTTGGATCAGGACGGGAGACAGTTCTTC,CASSLLDQDGRQFF
.,TRBD2,TRBV12-3/TRBV12-4,TRBJ2-1,TGTGCCAGCACTCCAGGGGCGGGAGGTAAGCAGTTCTTC,CASTPGAGGKQFF
many,TRBD2,TRBV20-1,TRBJ2-2,TGCAGTGCCACCGGGACTAGCGGGGACACCGGGGAGCTGTTTTTT,CSATGTSGDTGELFF
.,TRBD1,TRBV20-1,TRBJ1-1,TGCAGTGGGAGCGGACAGGTTACAACTGAAGCTTTCTTT,CSGSGQVTTEAFF
.,TRBD1,TRBV4-3,TRBJ1-4,TGCGCCAGCAGCCATGGGACAGGGCTCGGGACTAATGAAAAACTGTTTTTT,CASSHGTGLGTNEKLFF
.,TRBD1,TRBV12-3/TRBV12-4,TRBJ2-7,TGTTCCAGCGGCTCGTGGACAGGGTCTTCCTGGAGCTACGGGCAGTACTTC,CSSGSWTGSSWSYGQYF
many,.,TRBV24-1,TRBJ2-7,TGTGCCACCACCCCCAGGTACTTC,CATTPRYF
many,.,TRBV7-2,TRBJ1-6,TGTGCCAGCAGGGGGGCGAATTCACCCCTCCACTTT,CASRGANSPLHF
.,TRBD1,TRBV6-2/TRBV6-3,TRBJ2-7,TGCGCCAGCAGCCCGACGGACAGGGGGTCCTACGAGCAGTACTTC,CASSPTDRGSYEQYF
.,TRBD2,TRBV20-1,TRBJ2-1,TGCAGTGCTAGGACCAGCGGGAGGGCCATCAATGAGCAGTCCTTC,CSARTSGRAINEQSF
.,.,TRBV5-1,TRBJ2-3,TGCGCCAGCAGCGAGAACGACAGAACAGATACGCAGTATTTT,CASSENDRTDTQYF
many,.,TRBV20-1,TRBJ2-2,TGCAGTGCTAGAGACACGCGGGTAGCGAACACCGGGGAGCTGTTTTTT,CSARDTRVANTGELFF
many,.,TRBV28,TRBJ2-5,TGTGCCAGCAGGGCTTGGGGGGCCCCAAGCTCCCAGTACTTC,CASRAWGAPSSQYF
.,.,TRBV27,TRBJ1-1,TGTGCCAGCAGGAAGGGGGGGGGCGAAGCTTTCTTT,CASRKGGGEAFF
many,TRBD2,TRBV20-1,TRBJ2-7,TGCAGTGCTAGAGATGAGCGGGGTAACTACGAGCAGTACTTC,CSARDERGNYEQYF
many,TRBD2,TRBV20-1,TRBJ2-7,TGCAGTGCTGCTCTAGCGGGGACCTACGAGCAGTACTTC,CSAALAGTYEQYF
.,TRBD1,TRBV5-6,TRBJ2-7,TGTGCCAGCAGCTCAGGACAGGGGGCTAGTAGGGGACCAGGCTACGAGCAGTACTTC,CASSSGQGASRGPGYEQYF
.,TRBD2,TRBV10-3,TRBJ2-1,TGTGCCCGCATTACTAGGAGCGGGAGATCCTACAATGAGCAGTTCTTC,CARITRSGRSYNEQFF
few,TRBD2,TRBV7-8,TRBJ2-5,TGTGCCAGCAGCTTACTAGCGGGAGGGTACCAAGAGACCCAGTACTTC,CASSLLAGGYQETQYF
many,.,TRBV24-1,TRBJ2-7,TGTGCCCCCGCCGGGACACCACCCTACGAGCAGTACTTC,CAPAGTPPYEQYF
many,TRBD1,TRBV28,TRBJ1-4,TGTGCCAGCAGTTCATCGGGACAGGGAAATGAAAAACTGTTTTTT,CASSSSGQGNEKLFF
many,TRBD1,TRBV20-1,TRBJ2-5,TGCAGTGCTGGGACAGGGTACCAAGAGACCCAGTACTTC,CSAGTGYQETQYF
.,.,TRBV7-2,TRBJ2-3,TGTGCCAGCAGCTCGGTACATCCAGATGCGCAGTATTTT,CASSSVHPDAQYF
many,.,TRBV6-6,TRBJ2-7,TGTGCCAGCAGTTACTCGTGGCAAGGTCCCGAGCAGTACTTC,CASSYSWQGPEQYF
many,TRBD1,TRBV7-2,TRBJ1-2,TGTGCCAGCAGCTTAGTATCAGGGGGCTATGGCTACACCTTC,CASSLVSGGYGYTF
.,.,TRBV30,TRBJ2-5,TGTGCCTGGAGTGTGGCGGGGGAGACCCAGTACTTC,CAWSVAGETQYF
many,TRBD1,TRBV7-6,TRBJ2-7,TGTGCCAGCAGCTTAGGGGCAGGACAGGGAATTGGCGAGCAGTACTTC,CASSLGAGQGIGEQYF
few,.,TRBV10-3,TRBJ1-4,TGTGCCATCAGTGACCGGGACGGACTTAATGAAAAACTGTTTTTT,CAISDRDGLNEKLFF
many,TRBD1,TRBV12-3/TRBV12-4,TRBJ1-5,TGTGCCAGCAGTTTAGCAGGGGGCATTCAGCCCCAGCATTTT,CASSLAGGIQPQHF
many,.,TRBV20-1,TRBJ2-3,TGCAGTGCTAGGATTTCGGGAGCGGTAGCAGATACGCAGTATTTT,CSARISGAVADTQYF
many,.,TRBV7-2,TRBJ2-5,TGTGCCAGCAGCATCCGGACAGTCTACCAAGAGACCCAGTACTTC,CASSIRTVYQETQYF
few,.,TRBV5-4,TRBJ1-2,TGTGCCAGCAGCTCGACCCCAGGGCTTAGTGGCTACACCTTC,CASSSTPGLSGYTF
many,TRBD2,TRBV20-1,TRBJ2-5,TGCAGTGCTCCGGGACTAGCGGACCAAGAGACCCAGTACTTC,CSAPGLADQETQYF
.,.,TRBV29-1,TRBJ2-7,TGCAGCGTTGGGGGCCCAGGTCGCGAGCAGTACTTC,CSVGGPGREQYF